These T cell receptor beta chains were read from a single sample in a study of cytomegalovirus exposure and HLA in healthy donors. Clones were read by immunoSEQ multiplex PCR, and TCRdb kept only the in-frame ones, dropping some. Its listing shows approximately 190,000 clones. Sequenced: PBMCs. These receptors came from a boy aged 5-17 years in good health and CMV-seronegative. Each CDR3 is given with its conserved first and last residue. A D gene is named only where the DNA matches it firmly.

j_call | v_call | d_call | cdr3_length | cdr3_aa | cdr3_nt
TRBJ1-1 | TRBV5-6 | TRBD1 | 18 | CASSFGARGPESYTEAFF | TGTGCCAGCAGCTTCGGAGCCAGGGGGCCGGAGAGTTACACTGAAGCTTTCTTT
TRBJ1-5 | TRBV7-7 | TRBD1 | 18 | CASSLAQGAPFGNQPQHF | TGTGCTAGCAGCTTAGCCCAGGGGGCCCCGTTTGGCAATCAGCCCCAGCATTTT
TRBJ2-7 | TRBV15 | TRBD2 | 19 | CATSDTGAGGWAGKDEQYF | TGTGCCACCAGCGACACCGGAGCGGGGGGTTGGGCAGGGAAAGACGAGCAGTACTTC
TRBJ1-2 | TRBV28 | TRBD1 | 14 | CASSLNRGWGGYTF | TGTGCCAGCAGTCTAAACAGGGGGTGGGGTGGCTACACCTTC
TRBJ1-3 | TRBV7-8 | - | 15 | CASKSGAGSGNTIYF | TGTGCCAGCAAATCAGGGGCCGGCTCTGGAAACACCATATATTTT
TRBJ2-7 | TRBV19 | TRBD1 | 12 | CARRQGSYEQYF | TGTGCCAGACGACAGGGCTCCTACGAGCAGTACTTC
TRBJ2-5 | TRBV9 | - | 15 | CASSVAGGRGETQYF | TGTGCCAGCAGCGTAGCGGGGGGCCGGGGGGAGACCCAGTACTTC
TRBJ1-1 | TRBV6-5 | - | 15 | CASSPTSQGRVEAFF | TGTGCCAGCAGTCCTACCTCGCAGGGGAGGGTTGAAGCTTTCTTT
TRBJ2-1 | TRBV6-6 | TRBD1 | 16 | CASSLTGGVADNEQFF | TGTGCCAGCAGTTTGACAGGGGGGGTGGCAGACAATGAGCAGTTCTTC
TRBJ2-2 | TRBV9 | - | 15 | CASSGRGYGAGELFF | TGTGCCAGCAGCGGAAGGGGGTATGGGGCCGGGGAGCTGTTTTTT
TRBJ2-3 | TRBV5-5 | - | 15 | CASSFSPNLPDTQYF | TGTGCCAGCAGCTTTTCCCCTAACCTCCCAGATACGCAGTATTTT
TRBJ2-5 | TRBV12-5 | TRBD1 | 17 | CASGLPPEGQGQETQYF | TGTGCTAGTGGTTTGCCCCCCGAAGGACAGGGGCAAGAGACCCAGTACTTC
TRBJ2-7 | TRBV9 | TRBD1 | 16 | CASSVAVGTGYYEQYF | TGTGCCAGCAGCGTAGCTGTGGGGACAGGGTACTACGAGCAGTACTTC
TRBJ2-2 | TRBV7-9 | TRBD2 | 15 | CASSLWGLNTGELFF | TGTGCCAGCAGCTTATGGGGACTAAACACCGGGGAGCTGTTTTTT
TRBJ1-1 | TRBV6-1 | - | 15 | CASSSGIPGLPEAFF | TGTGCCAGCAGTTCCGGGATCCCCGGGCTGCCTGAAGCTTTCTTT
TRBJ2-3 | TRBV18 | - | 13 | CASSLAVTDTQYF | TGTGCCAGCTCACTAGCGGTTACAGATACGCAGTATTTT
TRBJ2-2 | TRBV9 | - | 15 | CASSARGGATGELFF | TGTGCCAGCAGCGCTCGAGGGGGGGCCACCGGGGAGCTGTTTTTT
TRBJ2-1 | TRBV30 | - | 14 | CAWSGTTRGNEQFF | TGTGCCTGGAGTGGTACGACACGGGGCAATGAGCAGTTCTTC
TRBJ2-6 | TRBV28 | - | 15 | CASLGSSSGANVLTF | TGTGCCAGCTTGGGGAGCTCCTCTGGGGCCAACGTCCTGACTTTC
TRBJ2-2 | TRBV7-2 | - | 15 | CASTPRLAGTGELFF | TGTGCCAGCACCCCCCGGCTAGCCGGCACCGGGGAGCTGTTTTTT
TRBJ1-2 | TRBV28 | TRBD1 | 13 | CASTRTGSGGYTF | TGTGCCAGCACCCGGACAGGGAGTGGGGGCTACACCTTC
TRBJ1-5 | TRBV2 | - | 15 | CASSEVVGGGQPQHF | TGTGCCAGCAGTGAAGTGGTCGGGGGGGGTCAGCCCCAGCATTTT
TRBJ2-7 | TRBV4-1 | - | 15 | CASSQTEGASYEQYF | TGCGCCAGCAGCCAAACGGAGGGGGCCTCCTACGAGCAGTACTTC
TRBJ1-2 | TRBV9 | - | 17 | CASSSSGGRRGAYGYTF | TGTGCCAGCAGCTCTTCGGGGGGGCGAAGGGGGGCCTATGGCTACACCTTC
TRBJ2-5 | TRBV5-1 | - | 13 | CASSFSASETQYF | TGCGCCAGCAGCTTTTCTGCGTCGGAGACCCAGTACTTC
TRBJ2-6 | TRBV19 | - | 13 | CASWGFGANVLTF | TGTGCCAGTTGGGGCTTTGGGGCCAACGTCCTGACTTTC